A selection of T cell receptor beta chains follows, all from one sample in a study of vaccination effects on CD4 cells after COVID-19. These receptors have no identified antigens. Clones were read by immunoSEQ multiplex PCR, and TCRdb kept only the in-frame ones, dropping some. The sample has 35,000 to 40,000 clones, about 73% seen once; the top ten hold around 15%. The sequenced sample was CD4+ T cells from PBMCs cultured with HCoV-NL63 spike peptides, obtained before COVID-19 vaccination. These receptors were taken from a human donor who had a prior SARS-CoV-2 infection. CDR3s include the opening cysteine and the closing phenylalanine or tryptophan. A D gene is named only where the DNA matches it firmly. Size is stated for part of the rows, as once, few or many counts, or as a class when the clone is expanded.

few,NA,TRBJ1-6,TRBV2,CASSNNRDSPLHF,TGTGCCAGCAGTAACAACAGGGATTCACCCCTCCACTTT
once,TRBD2,TRBJ2-1,TRBV3-1/TRBV3-2,CASSRTSGLYNEQFF,TGTGCCAGCAGCCGGACTAGCGGGCTCTACAATGAGCAGTTCTTC
few,NA,TRBJ1-1,TRBV20-1,CSQRQVTEAFF,TGCAGCCAACGTCAGGTCACTGAAGCTTTCTTT
NA,NA,TRBJ1-6,TRBV27,CASSSSGGSDSPLHF,TGTGCCAGCAGTTCCTCGGGGGGAAGTGACTCACCCCTCCACTTT
NA,TRBD1,TRBJ2-7,TRBV14,CASSQIGQVYEQYF,TGTGCCAGCAGCCAAATTGGACAGGTTTACGAGCAGTACTTC
NA,NA,TRBJ1-4,TRBV10-2,CASRGQANEKLFF,TGCGCCAGCAGGGGGCAGGCTAATGAAAAACTGTTTTTT
NA,TRBD1,TRBJ1-2,TRBV3-1/TRBV3-2,CASSLTGASTGYTF,TGTGCCAGCAGCTTGACAGGGGCTTCAACTGGCTACACCTTC
few,NA,TRBJ1-1,TRBV6-2/TRBV6-3,CASSSLQGATEAFF,TGTGCCAGCAGTTCTTTGCAGGGAGCCACTGAAGCTTTCTTT
once,TRBD2,TRBJ2-1,TRBV11-3,CASSSAGTSAYNEQFF,TGTGCCAGCAGCTCGGCCGGGACTAGCGCCTACAATGAGCAGTTCTTC
NA,NA,TRBJ1-4,TRBV15,CATSRASVHMGEKLFF,TGTGCCACCAGCAGAGCTTCAGTTCACATGGGTGAAAAACTGTTTTTT
NA,NA,TRBJ1-1,TRBV24-1,CATSDPGRPSGAFF,TGTGCCACCAGTGACCCAGGACGGCCTTCTGGAGCTTTCTTT
NA,TRBD2,TRBJ2-1,TRBV5-1,CASSLMAGALGEQFF,TGCGCCAGCAGCTTGATGGCGGGAGCTCTTGGTGAGCAGTTCTTC
NA,TRBD2,TRBJ2-7,TRBV27,CASSLGDGRTYEQYF,TGTGCCAGCAGTTTGGGGGACGGGAGGACCTACGAGCAGTACTTC
once,TRBD2,TRBJ2-3,TRBV5-1,CASNLGGSPDTQYF,TGCGCCAGCAACTTAGGCGGGAGCCCAGATACGCAGTATTTT
NA,TRBD2,TRBJ2-5,TRBV10-3,CATKRERWETQYF,TGTGCCACTAAGCGGGAGAGGTGGGAGACCCAGTACTTC
NA,NA,TRBJ1-5,TRBV7-2,CASSLWSDQPQHF,TGTGCCAGCAGCCTCTGGTCCGATCAGCCCCAGCATTTT
NA,NA,TRBJ1-6,TRBV7-2,CASSPQGFIENSPLHF,TGTGCCAGCAGCCCCCAGGGGTTTATTGAAAATTCACCCCTCCACTTT
NA,NA,TRBJ1-2,TRBV5-5,CASSLGRGGYGYTF,TGTGCCAGCAGCTTGGGGCGGGGGGGCTATGGCTACACCTTC
NA,TRBD1,TRBJ1-2,TRBV7-8,CASSPRTGSYGYTF,TGTGCCAGCAGCCCGAGGACAGGGAGCTATGGCTACACCTTC
NA,NA,TRBJ1-3,TRBV9,CASSAAQGAIYF,TGTGCCAGCAGCGCCGCACAGGGAGCCATATATTTT
NA,NA,TRBJ1-2,TRBV6-6,CASSYSTEGYTF,TGTGCCAGCAGTTACTCTACAGAAGGCTACACCTTC
NA,NA,TRBJ1-4,TRBV11-3,CASSWGEKLFF,TGTGCCAGCAGCTGGGGTGAAAAACTGTTTTTT
once,NA,TRBJ2-5,TRBV2,CASTGRGLGETQYF,TGTGCCAGCACTGGCAGGGGCCTTGGTGAGACCCAGTACTTC
few,TRBD2,TRBJ2-7,TRBV2,CASRLAGDYEQYF,TGTGCCAGCAGACTAGCGGGAGACTACGAGCAGTACTTC
NA,TRBD2,TRBJ2-5,TRBV14,CASSQDPGLGPKGWTQYF,TGTGCCAGCAGCCAAGATCCGGGACTAGGTCCTAAGGGGTGGACCCAGTACTTC
NA,NA,TRBJ2-7,TRBV7-2,CASSRSVSYEQYF,TGTGCCAGCAGCCGGAGTGTGTCCTACGAGCAGTACTTC
NA,TRBD2,TRBJ2-7,TRBV3-1/TRBV3-2,CASSQDRLALIYEQYF,TGTGCCAGCAGCCAAGACAGACTAGCGCTGATCTACGAGCAGTACTTC
NA,TRBD1,TRBJ2-1,TRBV24-1,CATSDSGQGGAYNEQFF,TGTGCCACCAGTGATTCGGGACAGGGGGGAGCCTACAATGAGCAGTTCTTC
NA,NA,TRBJ2-2,TRBV19,CASSILVPGDTGELFF,TGTGCCAGTAGTATTTTGGTCCCCGGTGACACCGGGGAGCTGTTTTTT
NA,TRBD1,TRBJ2-7,TRBV19,CASSKNRGLEQYF,TGTGCCAGTAGTAAAAACAGGGGGCTCGAGCAGTACTTC
NA,NA,TRBJ2-7,TRBV11-3,CASSLDRGFGYEQYF,TGTGCCAGCAGCTTAGATAGGGGGTTCGGGTACGAGCAGTACTTC
NA,TRBD1,TRBJ2-5,TRBV5-6,CASSPGQGSPVGETQYF,TGTGCCAGCAGTCCGGGACAGGGGTCCCCAGTCGGGGAGACCCAGTACTTC
NA,TRBD1,TRBJ1-2,TRBV14,CASSQGQGGYGYTF,TGTGCCAGCAGCCAAGGACAGGGCGGCTATGGCTACACCTTC
NA,NA,TRBJ2-3,TRBV12-3/TRBV12-4,CASSFFNTQYF,TGTGCCAGCAGTTTTTTCAATACGCAGTATTTT
NA,NA,TRBJ2-7,TRBV28,CASTPADSYYEQYF,TGTGCCAGCACCCCAGCGGACAGCTACTACGAGCAGTACTTC
NA,TRBD2,TRBJ2-5,TRBV10-3,CAISDGRGGRETQYF,TGTGCCATCAGTGACGGGCGGGGGGGCCGCGAGACCCAGTACTTC
few,TRBD1,TRBJ2-1,TRBV19,CASSRDRGGMNEQFF,TGTGCCAGTAGTCGGGACAGGGGCGGTATGAATGAGCAGTTCTTC
NA,TRBD1,TRBJ1-1,TRBV5-4,CASSRQGTEAFF,TGTGCCAGCTCCCGACAGGGCACTGAAGCTTTCTTT
NA,TRBD1,TRBJ1-3,TRBV6-5,CASTSGTDGNTIYF,TGTGCCAGTACTTCCGGGACAGATGGAAACACCATATATTTT
few,TRBD1,TRBJ1-6,TRBV18,CASSPRAGGRNSPLHF,TGTGCCAGCTCACCCCGGGCAGGGGGCCGTAATTCACCCCTCCACTTT